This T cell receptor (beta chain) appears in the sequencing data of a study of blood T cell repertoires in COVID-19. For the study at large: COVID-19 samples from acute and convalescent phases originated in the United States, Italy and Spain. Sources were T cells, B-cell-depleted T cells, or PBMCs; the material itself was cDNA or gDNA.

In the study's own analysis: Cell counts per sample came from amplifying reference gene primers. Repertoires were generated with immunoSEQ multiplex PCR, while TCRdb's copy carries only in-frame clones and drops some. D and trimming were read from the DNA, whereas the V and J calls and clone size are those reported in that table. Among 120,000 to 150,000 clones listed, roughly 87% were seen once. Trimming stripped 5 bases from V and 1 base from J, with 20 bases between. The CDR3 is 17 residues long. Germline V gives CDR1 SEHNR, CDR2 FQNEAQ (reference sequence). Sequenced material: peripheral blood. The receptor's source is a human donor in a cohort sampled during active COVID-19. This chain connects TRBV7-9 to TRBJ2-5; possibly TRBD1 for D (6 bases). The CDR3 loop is CASSRFLDRTFQETQYF. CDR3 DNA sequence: TGTGCCAGCAGCAGATTTCTCGACAGGACATTCCAAGAGACCCAGTACTTC.